This TCR beta chain was identified during a study of radiotherapy plus CTLA-4 blockade in lung cancer. Study-wide findings and caveats: Blood saw expansion of tumor-derived TCR clones after radiotherapy plus ipilimumab.

Only in-frame clones appear in the TCRdb table, and some are missing; sequencing was by immunoSEQ multiplex PCR. The table has about 80,000 clones, about 87% seen once; the top ten hold 0.87%. Turning to this clone: Antigen unknown.

After removal of 2 bases from V and 1 base from J, the junction contained 17 bases not matched to a gene. The CDR3 extends over 20 amino acids. Germline-derived CDR1 and CDR2 are SGHKS and YYEKEE (reference sequence). This rearrangement joins TRBV5-5 to TRBJ1-3, with 8 bases matching TRBD1. The sequencing here drew on peripheral blood, taken from a patient treated with radiotherapy plus ipilimumab. The receptor was isolated from a human donor with non-small cell lung cancer who had stable disease on radiotherapy plus ipilimumab. The CDR3 sequence is CASSFVPVGTGGLSGNTIYF. The CDR3 nucleotides are TGTGCCAGCAGCTTTGTCCCCGTGGGAACAGGGGGTCTTTCTGGAAACACCATATATTTT.